One and the same sample provided the 31 T cell receptor beta chains below, sequenced in a study of STAT5B mutations in CD4+ large granular lymphocyte leukemia. Using immunoSEQ multiplex PCR, the repertoire was profiled, and TCRdb retains in-frame clones only, with some absent. The repertoire includes around 30,000 clones, about 70% of them detected once, and roughly 2% sits in the top ten. Sequencing was done on a sample of CD4+ T cells from blood buffy coats. These TCRs come from a human donor in good health.

CDR3 sequence: CASSLLGVYEQYF. The CDR3 DNA reads TGTGCCAGCAGCTTACTCGGCGTATACGAGCAGTACTTC. The gene calls are TRBV7-9 and TRBJ2-7, with D unclear. The CDR3 sequence is 13 residues long. Germline V gene data show CDR1 as SEHNR and CDR2 as FQNEAQ (reference sequence). Trimming took off 2 bases at V and 4 bases at J, with 9 bases between the two ends.

The genes are TRBV5-6 and TRBJ2-5, with D maybe TRBD2 (5 bases). Trimming removed 4 bases from V and 5 bases from J, with 12 bases in between. The germline V gene encodes CDR1 SGHDT and CDR2 YYEEEE. The CDR3 has 13 residues. For the CDR3, the DNA is TGTGCCAGCAGCATCGGGGTTAGGGAGACCCAGTACTTC. Protein: CASSIGVRETQYF.

J is TRBJ2-5 and V is TRBV19; possible D gene TRBD1, 5 bases. V was trimmed by 7 bases and J by 1 base, leaving 10 bases between them. Germline CDR1 LNHDA, CDR2 SQIVND (reference sequence). This CDR3 comprises 13 residues. CDR3 in DNA: TGTGCCAGTATGCAGGGAACCCAAGAGACCCAGTACTTC. Its translation: CASMQGTQETQYF. Full variable domain (outside the CDR3, taken from reference TRBV19 and TRBJ2-5): DGGITQSPKYLFRKEGQNVTLSCEQNLNHDAMYWYRQDPGQGLRLIYYSQIVNDFQKGDIAEGYSVSREKKESFPLTVTSAQKNPTAFYLCASMQGTQETQYFGPGTRLLVL.

The V and J genes are TRBV7-2 and TRBJ1-2; tentative D call: TRBD1 (5 bases). The CDR3 covers 16 residues. Per germline, CDR1 SGHTA and CDR2 FQGNSA. With 1 base removed from V and 1 base from J, the gap between germline ends came to 13 bases. Written as DNA, the CDR3 is TGTGCCAGCAGCTTAGTGGCTACAGGTGTTAACTATGGCTACACCTTC. It codes for CASSLVATGVNYGYTF.

CDR3 protein: CASSLGRDRGREQYF. DNA for the CDR3: TGCGCCAGCAGCTTGGGTCGGGACAGGGGGCGCGAGCAGTACTTC. The gene calls are TRBV5-1 and TRBJ2-7; 12 nucleotides match TRBD1. V lost 0 bases, J lost 6 bases, and 4 bases stayed unmatched. The germline CDR1 and CDR2 sequences are SGHRS and YFSETQ. CDR3 length: 15 residues.

V is TRBV5-1 and J is TRBJ2-2; a possible D gene is TRBD2 (6 bases). V gave up 2 bases and J gave up 4 bases, with 6 bases separating them. There are 13 residues in the CDR3. Germline assignment: CDR1 SGHRS and CDR2 YFSETQ. CDR3 region: CASSFGGTGELFF. CDR3 coding DNA: TGCGCCAGCAGCTTCGGGGGCACCGGGGAGCTGTTTTTT.

The chain carries TRBV7-2 and TRBJ1-3; no clear D. The germline gives CDR1 SGHTA, CDR2 FQGNSA. The ends were cut back, 0 bases at V and 0 bases at J, with 3 bases in the middle. This CDR3 has 14 residues. CDR3 sequence: CASSLASSGNTIYF. CDR3 nucleotides: TGTGCCAGCAGCTTAGCGAGCTCTGGAAACACCATATATTTT.

This chain uses TRBV7-2 with TRBJ2-1; TRBD1 matches 9 bases. The CDR3 contains 15 residues. CDR1 and CDR2 from the germline V gene are SGHTA and FQGNSA. V gave up 5 bases and J gave up 8 bases; unmatched junction bases: 10. The CDR3 region is CASSPSGQGFDEQFF. The DNA for the CDR3 is TGTGCCAGCAGCCCTAGCGGACAGGGGTTCGATGAGCAGTTCTTC.

This clone has just one count. The chain is built from TRBV2 and TRBJ2-5, with D hard to call. The germline V gene has CDR1 SNHLY and CDR2 FYNNEI. The CDR3 loop spans 13 amino acids. Trimming took 7 bases from V and 5 from J, leaving 14 bases between them. In DNA form, the CDR3 reads TGTGCCAGCATTTACGGCTCCCCCGAGACCCAGTACTTC. This sequence encodes CASIYGSPETQYF.

The chain has TRBV30 and TRBJ1-5; TRBD1 matches 12 bases. V was pared by 5 bases and J by 7 bases, with 9 bases of the junction left unmatched. Germline CDR1 is GTSNPN and CDR2 is SVGIG (reference sequence). This CDR3 is built from 15 residues. This CDR3 is CAWARGQGAMQPQHF. The CDR3 nucleotides are TGTGCCTGGGCCCGGGGACAGGGGGCAATGCAGCCCCAGCATTTT.

The J gene is TRBJ1-1, the V gene TRBV7-9; D not resolved. The CDR3 consists of 10 residues. Germline assignment: CDR1 SEHNR and CDR2 FQNEAQ (reference sequence). Trimming took off 3 bases at V and 8 bases at J, with 4 bases between the two ends. The CDR3 loop is CASSLREAFF. In DNA, the CDR3 is TGTGCCAGCAGCTTGCGGGAAGCTTTCTTT.

The chain couples TRBV2 to TRBJ2-7; D is unresolved. V was cut by 6 bases and J by 5 bases, with 17 bases left in between. The CDR3 runs 14 residues. Per the germline V gene, CDR1 is SNHLY and CDR2 is FYNNEI. The CDR3 sequence: CASSITHRVDEQYF. The CDR3 bases are TGTGCCAGCAGCATCACCCACCGGGTGGACGAGCAGTACTTC.

The rearrangement uses TRBV5-4 and TRBJ1-1; the match to TRBD1 covers 7 bases. V shed 4 bases and J 3 bases; nucleotides not matched to a gene: 15. The CDR3 covers 17 residues. CDR1 is SGHNT, CDR2 YYREEE, per germline (reference sequence). The CDR3 region is CASSPNPTTGFDTEAFF. CDR3 coding DNA: TGTGCCAGCAGCCCGAACCCGACGACAGGGTTCGACACTGAAGCTTTCTTT.

The chain is built from TRBV13 and TRBJ1-1; D is perhaps TRBD1 (6 bases). Trimming removed 5 bases from V and 1 base from J, with 17 bases in between. CDR3 size: 16 residues. Germline V lookup: CDR1 PRHDT, CDR2 FYEKMQ (reference sequence). The CDR3 coding sequence is TGTGCCAGCAGCGACAGGACGCGGGGGCAGAACACTGAAGCTTTCTTT. Translation gives CASSDRTRGQNTEAFF.

The rearrangement links TRBV4-1 to TRBJ1-5; 9 bases match TRBD1. The CDR3 covers 17 residues. The V and J ends lost 0 bases and 6 bases, in that order; junction bases with no gene match: 9. Germline values: CDR1 MGHRA, CDR2 YSYEKL. The CDR3 DNA follows: TGCGCCAGCAGCCAAGACGTCCGGGACAGGGTAGGTCAGCCCCAGCATTTT. It specifies CASSQDVRDRVGQPQHF.

The rearrangement links TRBV5-1 to TRBJ1-2; 8 bases line up with TRBD1. CDR3 length: 14 residues. V lost 0 bases, J lost 3 bases, and 1 base stayed unmatched. Germline CDR1 is SGHRS and CDR2 is YFSETQ. CDR3 loop: CASSLDRGDYGYTF. As DNA, the CDR3 is TGCGCCAGCAGCTTGGACAGGGGGGACTATGGCTACACCTTC. Complete variable domain (other parts from reference TRBV5-1 and TRBJ1-2): KAGVTQTPRYLIKTRGQQVTLSCSPISGHRSVSWYQQTPGQGLQFLFEYFSETQRNKGNFPGRFSGRQFSNSRSEMNVSTLELGDSALYLCASSLDRGDYGYTFGSGTRLTVV.

This chain joins TRBV6-5 and TRBJ1-3; D is unclear. V lost 3 bases to trimming and J lost 0 bases, with 12 bases between them. CDR1 is MNHEY, CDR2 SVGAGI, per germline. This CDR3 contains 16 residues. The CDR3 DNA reads TGTGCCAGCAGTTATTCCGGCCGGAACTCTGGAAACACCATATATTTT. Residues: CASSYSGRNSGNTIYF.

Only a few counts were recorded for this clone. The chain carries TRBV4-1 and TRBJ2-3; the match to TRBD2 covers 8 bases. Trimming cost V 4 bases and J 2 bases; bases outside gene matches: 8. CDR1 MGHRA and CDR2 YSYEKL come from the germline V gene. The CDR3 consists of 16 residues. The CDR3 protein is CASSRPGLGTTDTQYF. CDR3 in DNA: TGCGCCAGCAGCCGGCCGGGACTAGGGACCACAGATACGCAGTATTTT.

This clone came up a few times. V gene TRBV7-9 combines with J gene TRBJ1-6, with D tentatively TRBD1 (5 bases). CDR1 is SEHNR and CDR2 is FQNEAQ in the germline V gene (reference sequence). Trimming took off 2 bases at V and 9 bases at J, with 11 bases between the two ends. The CDR3 loop spans 14 amino acids. CDR3 in amino acids: CASSLRGAGSPLHF. The CDR3 region has the DNA TGTGCCAGCAGCTTACGGGGCGCGGGTTCACCCCTCCACTTT. The complete variable domain, with remaining parts taken from reference TRBV7-9 and TRBJ1-6, reads DTGVSQNPRHKITKRGQNVTFRCDPISEHNRLYWYRQTLGQGPEFLTYFQNEAQLEKSRLLSDRFSAERPKGSFSTLEIQRTEQGDSAMYLCASSLRGAGSPLHFGNGTRLTVT.

The chain couples TRBV19 to TRBJ1-1; 7 nucleotides match TRBD1. The CDR3 totals 14 residues. CDR1 and CDR2 (germline): LNHDA, SQIVND (reference sequence). With 8 bases clipped from V and 0 bases from J, the junction kept 6 bases outside the gene matches. DNA for the CDR3: TGTGCCAGTTCAACAGGGGCAATGAACACTGAAGCTTTCTTT. Its protein is CASSTGAMNTEAFF.

In this sample, this clone turned up a few times. The rearrangement joins TRBV11-2 to TRBJ2-6, with D possibly TRBD1 on 6 matching bases. The CDR3 sequence is 15 residues long. With 5 bases removed from V and 2 bases from J, the gap between germline ends came to 10 bases. From germline, CDR1 is SGHAT and CDR2 FQNNGV. The CDR3 DNA reads as TGTGCCAGCAGCCCACGGACAGCTGGGGCCAACGTCCTGACTTTC. It encodes CASSPRTAGANVLTF.

The chain carries TRBV2 and TRBJ2-3; the D gene is possibly TRBD2 (5 bases). The germline V gene encodes CDR1 SNHLY and CDR2 FYNNEI. The V end was cut by 4 bases, the J end by 8 bases, with 7 bases between. The length of the CDR3 is 11 residues. The CDR3 loop reads CASSGAGTQYF. The CDR3 DNA follows: TGTGCCAGCAGTGGGGCGGGTACGCAGTATTTT.

The rearrangement uses TRBV19 and TRBJ2-1, with unresolved D. This CDR3 comprises 13 residues. Germline CDR1 reads LNHDA; CDR2 reads SQIVND (reference sequence). V was clipped by 8 bases and J by 9 bases, with 17 bases between them. The CDR3 reads CASVRHPSGEQFF. CDR3 nucleotides: TGTGCCAGTGTTCGACATCCGTCGGGTGAGCAGTTCTTC.

The rearrangement uses TRBV30 and TRBJ2-5, with 12 bases lining up with TRBD2. Germline-derived CDR1 and CDR2 are GTSNPN and SVGIG (reference sequence). The ends lost 2 bases at V and 0 bases at J; junction bases unmatched: 7. The CDR3 is 17 residues long. CDR3 in amino acids: CAWSTPLAGGYQETQYF. Written as DNA, the CDR3 is TGTGCCTGGAGTACCCCCCTAGCGGGGGGGTACCAAGAGACCCAGTACTTC.

This chain uses TRBV7-9 with TRBJ2-7; 7 positions match TRBD1. V lost 5 bases and J lost 3; bases outside the gene matches: 4. Per germline, CDR1 SEHNR and CDR2 FQNEAQ (reference sequence). The CDR3 covers 13 residues. The CDR3 DNA reads TGTGCCAGCAGCACCCGGGACAGCTACGAGCAGTACTTC. Residues: CASSTRDSYEQYF.

V gene TRBV7-2 combines with J gene TRBJ1-4; a weak D match, TRBD1 (5 bases). V lost 3 bases and J 8 bases, leaving 10 bases between the germline ends. CDR1 is SGHTA and CDR2 is FQGNSA in the germline V gene. CDR3 length: 13 residues. CDR3 nucleotides: TGTGCCAGCAGCTTCGCGGGGGAGGAAAAACTGTTTTTT. It encodes CASSFAGEEKLFF.

This chain connects TRBV30 to TRBJ1-2; a weak D match, TRBD1 (5 bases). The V gene lost 5 bases and the J gene lost 5 bases, with 9 bases spanning the gap. CDR1 and CDR2 (germline): GTSNPN, SVGIG (reference sequence). The CDR3 is 11 residues long. In nucleotides, the CDR3 is TGTGCCTGGTCGACAGTTTATGGCTACACCTTC. It specifies CAWSTVYGYTF.

The CDR3 DNA sequence: TGTGCCAGCAGCCTGGCCACAACTAATGAAAAACTGTTTTTT. It encodes CASSLATTNEKLFF. This chain joins TRBV14 and TRBJ1-4; no clear D gene. CDR1 is SGHDN, CDR2 FVKESK, per germline. Trimming removed 4 bases at V and 0 bases at J, with 6 bases between. The CDR3 is made up of 14 amino acids.

This CDR3 is CASSFFRQGRDYGYTF. In DNA, the CDR3 is TGCGCCAGCAGCTTTTTCCGTCAGGGAAGGGACTATGGCTACACCTTC. This chain links TRBV5-1 with TRBJ1-2; D perhaps matches TRBD1 (5 bases). The CDR3 covers 16 residues. Germline CDR1 SGHRS, CDR2 YFSETQ. The V gene lost 2 bases and the J gene lost 3 bases, with 17 bases spanning the gap.

This clone was observed a handful of times. The chain carries TRBV7-3 and TRBJ1-2; D is possibly TRBD1 (6 bases). Germline CDR1 is SGHTA and CDR2 is FQGTGA. CDR3 length: 15 amino acids. Trimming removed 2 bases from V and 2 bases from J, with 12 bases in between. The CDR3 DNA sequence: TGTGCCAGCAGCTTAGGTCCGGGGGCCAACTATGGCTACACCTTC. Amino acids: CASSLGPGANYGYTF.

The V gene is TRBV6-1, the J gene TRBJ1-6; TRBD1 agrees at 7 bases. Germline trimming cut 4 bases from V and 8 bases from J; bases unmatched to any gene: 8. CDR1 MNHNS and CDR2 SASEGT come from the germline V gene. The CDR3 totals 15 residues. CDR3 DNA sequence: TGTGCCAGCAGTGTTTCCGGGACAGATTATTCACCCCTCCACTTT. This sequence encodes CASSVSGTDYSPLHF.